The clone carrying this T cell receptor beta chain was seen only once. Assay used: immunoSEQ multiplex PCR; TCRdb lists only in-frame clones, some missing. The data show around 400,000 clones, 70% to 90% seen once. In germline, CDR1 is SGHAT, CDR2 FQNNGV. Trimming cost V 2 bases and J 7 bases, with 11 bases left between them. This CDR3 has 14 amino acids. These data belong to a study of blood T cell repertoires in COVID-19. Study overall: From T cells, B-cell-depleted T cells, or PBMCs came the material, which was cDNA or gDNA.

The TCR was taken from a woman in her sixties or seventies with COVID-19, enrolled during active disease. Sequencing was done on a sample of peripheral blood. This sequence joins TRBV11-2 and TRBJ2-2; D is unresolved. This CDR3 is CASSLIGAGGELFF. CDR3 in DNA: TGTGCCAGCAGCTTAATTGGAGCCGGCGGGGAGCTGTTTTTT.